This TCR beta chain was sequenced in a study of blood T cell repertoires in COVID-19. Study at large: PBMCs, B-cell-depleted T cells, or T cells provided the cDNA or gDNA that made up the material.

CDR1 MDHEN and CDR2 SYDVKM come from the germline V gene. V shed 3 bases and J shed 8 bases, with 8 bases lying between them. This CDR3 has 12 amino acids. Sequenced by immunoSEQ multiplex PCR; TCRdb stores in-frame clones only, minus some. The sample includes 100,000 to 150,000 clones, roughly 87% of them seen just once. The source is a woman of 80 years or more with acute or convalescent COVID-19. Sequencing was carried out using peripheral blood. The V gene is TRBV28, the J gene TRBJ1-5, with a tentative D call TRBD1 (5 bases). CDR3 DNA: TGTGCCAGCAGTTTGGAGGGGAAGCCCCAGCATTTT. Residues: CASSLEGKPQHF.